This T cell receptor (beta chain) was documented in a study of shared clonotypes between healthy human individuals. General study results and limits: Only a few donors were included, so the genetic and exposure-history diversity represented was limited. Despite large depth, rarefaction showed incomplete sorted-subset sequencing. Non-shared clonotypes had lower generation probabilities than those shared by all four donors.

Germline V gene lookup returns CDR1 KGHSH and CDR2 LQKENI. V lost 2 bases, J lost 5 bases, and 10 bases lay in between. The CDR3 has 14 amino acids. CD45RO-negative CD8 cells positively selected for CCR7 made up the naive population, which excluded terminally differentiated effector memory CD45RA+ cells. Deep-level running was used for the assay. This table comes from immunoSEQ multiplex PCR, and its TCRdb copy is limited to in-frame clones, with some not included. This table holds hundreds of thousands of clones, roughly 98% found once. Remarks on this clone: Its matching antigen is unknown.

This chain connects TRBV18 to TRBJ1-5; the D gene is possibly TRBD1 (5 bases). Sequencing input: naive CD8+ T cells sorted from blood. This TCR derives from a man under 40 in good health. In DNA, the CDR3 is TGTGCCAGCTCACCAGGGGACGGAGATCAGCCCCAGCATTTT. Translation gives CASSPGDGDQPQHF.